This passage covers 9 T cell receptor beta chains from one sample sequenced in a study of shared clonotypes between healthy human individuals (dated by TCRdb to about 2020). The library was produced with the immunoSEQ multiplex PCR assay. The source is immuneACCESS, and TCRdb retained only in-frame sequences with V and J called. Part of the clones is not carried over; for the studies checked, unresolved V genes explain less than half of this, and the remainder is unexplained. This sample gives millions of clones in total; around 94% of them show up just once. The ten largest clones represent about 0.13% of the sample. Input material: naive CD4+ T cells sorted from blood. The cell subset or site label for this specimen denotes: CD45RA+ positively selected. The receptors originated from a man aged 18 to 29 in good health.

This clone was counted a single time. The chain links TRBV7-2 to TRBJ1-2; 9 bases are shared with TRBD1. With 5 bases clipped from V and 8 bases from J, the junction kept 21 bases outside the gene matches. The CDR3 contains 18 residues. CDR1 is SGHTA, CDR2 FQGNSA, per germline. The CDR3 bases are TGTGCCAGCAGCAGACGGACAGGGGTATACGGCCCCTATGCGGGCTACACCTTC. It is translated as CASSRRTGVYGPYAGYTF.

The CDR3 DNA reads as TGCGCCAGCAGCTTCAGACAGGGGAGCTCCTACGAGCAGTACTTC. Protein: CASSFRQGSSYEQYF. The rearrangement uses TRBV5-1 and TRBJ2-7, with TRBD1 matching over 8 bases. Germline lookup yields CDR1 SGHRS and CDR2 YFSETQ. This CDR3 region has 15 residues. V gave up 2 bases and J gave up 0 bases; unmatched junction bases: 4.

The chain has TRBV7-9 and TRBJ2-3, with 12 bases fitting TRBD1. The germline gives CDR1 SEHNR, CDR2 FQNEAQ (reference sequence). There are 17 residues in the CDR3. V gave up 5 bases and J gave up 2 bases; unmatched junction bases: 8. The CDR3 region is CASSPRGQGAITDTQYF. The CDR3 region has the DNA TGTGCCAGCAGCCCCCGGGGACAGGGGGCAATCACAGATACGCAGTATTTT.

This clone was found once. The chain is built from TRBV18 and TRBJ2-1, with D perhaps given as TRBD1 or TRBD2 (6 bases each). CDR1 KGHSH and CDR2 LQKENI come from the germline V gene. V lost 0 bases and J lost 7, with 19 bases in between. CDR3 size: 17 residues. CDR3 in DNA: TGTGCCAGCTCACCACCGAGCCTCGATACAGGGAGGAATGAGCAGTTCTTC. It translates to CASSPPSLDTGRNEQFF.

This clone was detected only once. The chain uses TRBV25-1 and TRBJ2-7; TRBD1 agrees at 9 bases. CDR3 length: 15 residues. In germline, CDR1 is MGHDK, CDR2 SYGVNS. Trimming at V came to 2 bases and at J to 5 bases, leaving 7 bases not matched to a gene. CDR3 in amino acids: CASSERGTGSNEQYF. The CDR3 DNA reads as TGTGCCAGCAGTGAACGGGGGACAGGGTCGAACGAGCAGTACTTC.

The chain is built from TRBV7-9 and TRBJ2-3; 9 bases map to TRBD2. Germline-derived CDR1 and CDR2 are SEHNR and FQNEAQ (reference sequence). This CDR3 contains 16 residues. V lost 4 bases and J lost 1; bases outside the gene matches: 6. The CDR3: CASSSFSGGGTDTQYF. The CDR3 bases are TGTGCCAGCAGCTCCTTTAGCGGGGGTGGCACAGATACGCAGTATTTT. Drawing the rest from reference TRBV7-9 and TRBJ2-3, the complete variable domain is DTGVSQNPRHKITKRGQNVTFRCDPISEHNRLYWYRQTLGQGPEFLTYFQNEAQLEKSRLLSDRFSAERPKGSFSTLEIQRTEQGDSAMYLCASSSFSGGGTDTQYFGPGTRLTVL.

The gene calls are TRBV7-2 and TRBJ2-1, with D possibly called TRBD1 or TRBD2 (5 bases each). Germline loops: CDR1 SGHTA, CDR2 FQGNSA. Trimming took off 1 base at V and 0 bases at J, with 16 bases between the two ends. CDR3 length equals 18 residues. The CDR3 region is CASSLGGQRLSSYNEQFF. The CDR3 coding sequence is TGTGCCAGCAGCTTAGGGGGCCAGCGGTTAAGCTCCTACAATGAGCAGTTCTTC.

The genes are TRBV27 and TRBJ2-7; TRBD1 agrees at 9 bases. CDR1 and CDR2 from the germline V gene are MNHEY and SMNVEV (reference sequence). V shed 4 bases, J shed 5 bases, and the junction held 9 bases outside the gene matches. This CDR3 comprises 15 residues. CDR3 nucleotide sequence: TGTGCCAGCAGTTCCACGGACAGGGGCGCCCACGAGCAGTACTTC. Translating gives CASSSTDRGAHEQYF.

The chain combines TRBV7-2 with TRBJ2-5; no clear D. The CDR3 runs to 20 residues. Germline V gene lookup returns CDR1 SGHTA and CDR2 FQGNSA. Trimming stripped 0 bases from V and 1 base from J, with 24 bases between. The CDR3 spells CASSLATRPQKTRFQETQYF. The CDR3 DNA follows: TGTGCCAGCAGCTTAGCAACCAGGCCTCAAAAAACACGGTTCCAAGAGACCCAGTACTTC.